The clone carrying this TCR beta chain was seen at least ten times. The antigen is not known. Each CDR3 protein gets one entry after TCRdb re-called the reads with MiXCR. The data contain roughly 280,000 distinct CDR3 sequences, roughly 13% of them singletons. The data are from a study of T cell repertoires in cytomegalovirus infection. Study in general: Matching HLA type and CMV infection were both indicated by public TCR beta signatures. Findings and limits, study-wide: Dominating the ex vivo response were TCR beta clonotypes that were CMV-specific and HLA-C-restricted. Public TCR beta family frequency separated CMV-and-HLA carriers, including in an independent cohort.

Germline V CDR1 and CDR2: SGHTA, FQGNSA. V was cut by 4 bases and J by 0 bases, with 11 bases left in between. The length of the CDR3 is 15 residues. The receptor's source is a human donor in good health (CMV status not recorded). Some clones in this sample may be carry-over from other donors' samples. Sample: PBMCs. V usage is TRBV7-2 and J usage is TRBJ2-3; D perhaps matches TRBD1 (5 bases). The CDR3 nucleotides read TGTGCCAGCAGCTACCATAGGGGCAGCACAGATACGCAGTATTTT. It is translated as CASSYHRGSTDTQYF.